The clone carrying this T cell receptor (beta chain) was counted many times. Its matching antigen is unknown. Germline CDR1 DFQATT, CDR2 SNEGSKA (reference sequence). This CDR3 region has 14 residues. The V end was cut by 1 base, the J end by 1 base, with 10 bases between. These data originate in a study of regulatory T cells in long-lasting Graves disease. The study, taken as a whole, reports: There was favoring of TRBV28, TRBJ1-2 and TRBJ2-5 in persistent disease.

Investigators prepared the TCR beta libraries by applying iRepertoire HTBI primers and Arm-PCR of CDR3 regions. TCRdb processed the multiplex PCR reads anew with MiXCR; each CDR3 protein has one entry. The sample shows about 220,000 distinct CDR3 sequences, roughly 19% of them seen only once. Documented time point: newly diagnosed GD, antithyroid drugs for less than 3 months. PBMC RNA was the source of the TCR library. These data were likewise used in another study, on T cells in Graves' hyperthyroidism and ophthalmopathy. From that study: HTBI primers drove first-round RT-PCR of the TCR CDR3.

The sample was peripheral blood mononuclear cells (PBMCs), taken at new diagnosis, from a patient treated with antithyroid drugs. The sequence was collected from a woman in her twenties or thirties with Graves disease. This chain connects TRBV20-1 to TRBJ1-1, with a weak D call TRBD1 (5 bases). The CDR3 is CSARAGGPNTEAFF. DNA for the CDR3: TGCAGTGCTAGAGCGGGGGGTCCGAACACTGAAGCTTTCTTT.